Many counts were recorded for the clone carrying this TCR beta chain. The antigen remains undetermined. Carrying unique molecular identifiers, the cDNA also gained a universal primer site through template switching. TCRdb redid the calling of the 5' RACE reads with MiXCR, one entry per CDR3 protein. The top ten clones hold about 1.9% of a sample with approximately 220,000 distinct CDR3 sequences, 7.5% of them seen once. These data are taken from a study of identical twins. The study, taken as a whole, reports: Models underpredicted monozygotic twin sharing of out-of-frame TCR alpha.

Trimming took 4 bases from V and 6 from J, leaving 12 bases between them. The germline CDR1 and CDR2 sequences are LGHDT and YNNKEL (reference sequence). The CDR3 is made up of 13 amino acids. These records were also assigned to another study, of yellow fever vaccine responses in identical twins.

Sequencing used memory (CD45RO+) T cells sorted from blood. This clonotype was sampled from a young woman in good health. This sequence joins TRBV3-1 and TRBJ1-2; tentatively, D is TRBD1 (5 bases). CDR3 sequence reads: CASSPRDWDGYTF. For the CDR3, the DNA is TGTGCCAGCAGCCCCAGGGATTGGGATGGCTACACCTTC.